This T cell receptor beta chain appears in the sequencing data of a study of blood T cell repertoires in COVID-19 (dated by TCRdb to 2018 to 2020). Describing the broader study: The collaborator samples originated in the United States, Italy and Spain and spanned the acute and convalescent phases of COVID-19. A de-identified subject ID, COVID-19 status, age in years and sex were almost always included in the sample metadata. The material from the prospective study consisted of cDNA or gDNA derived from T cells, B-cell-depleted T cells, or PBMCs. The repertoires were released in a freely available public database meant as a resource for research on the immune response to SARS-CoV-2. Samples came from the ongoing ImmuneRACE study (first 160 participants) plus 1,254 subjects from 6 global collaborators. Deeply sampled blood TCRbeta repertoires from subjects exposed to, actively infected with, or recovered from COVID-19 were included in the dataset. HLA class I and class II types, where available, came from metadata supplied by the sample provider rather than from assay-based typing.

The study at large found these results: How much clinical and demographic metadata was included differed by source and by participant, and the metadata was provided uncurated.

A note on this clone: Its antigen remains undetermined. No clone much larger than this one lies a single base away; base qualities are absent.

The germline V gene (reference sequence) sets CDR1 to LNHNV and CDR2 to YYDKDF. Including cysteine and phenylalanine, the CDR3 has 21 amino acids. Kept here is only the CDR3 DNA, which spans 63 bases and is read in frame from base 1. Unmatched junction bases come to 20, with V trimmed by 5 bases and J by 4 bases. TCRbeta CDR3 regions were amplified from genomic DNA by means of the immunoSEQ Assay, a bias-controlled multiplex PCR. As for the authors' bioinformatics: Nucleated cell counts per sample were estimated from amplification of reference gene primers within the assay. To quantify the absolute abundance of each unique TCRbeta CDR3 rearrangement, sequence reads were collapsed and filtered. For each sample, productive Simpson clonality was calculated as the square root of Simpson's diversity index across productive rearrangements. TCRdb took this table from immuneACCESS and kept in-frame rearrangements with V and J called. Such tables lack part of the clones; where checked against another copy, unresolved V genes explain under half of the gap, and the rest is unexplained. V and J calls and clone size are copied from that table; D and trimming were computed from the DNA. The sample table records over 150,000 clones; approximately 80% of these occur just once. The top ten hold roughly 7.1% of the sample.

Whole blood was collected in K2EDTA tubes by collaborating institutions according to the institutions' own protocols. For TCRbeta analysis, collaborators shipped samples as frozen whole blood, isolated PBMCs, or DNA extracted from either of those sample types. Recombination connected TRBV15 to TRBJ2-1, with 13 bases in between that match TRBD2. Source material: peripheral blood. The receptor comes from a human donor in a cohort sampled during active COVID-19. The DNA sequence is TGTGCCACCAGCGGACGTTCAGGACTAGCGGGGGAGGGTCTATTTTACAATGAGCAGTTCTTC. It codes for CATSGRSGLAGEGLFYNEQFF. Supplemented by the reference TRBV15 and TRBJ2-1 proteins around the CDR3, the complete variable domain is DAMVIQNPRYQVTQFGKPVTLSCSQTLNHNVMYWYQQKSSQAPKLLFHYYDKDFNNEADTPDNFQSRRPNTSFCFLDIRSPGLGDTAMYLCATSGRSGLAGEGLFYNEQFFGPGTRLTVL.